These T cell receptor beta chains were read from a single sample in a study of T cells after yellow fever vaccination. TCRdb processed the 5' RACE reads anew with MiXCR; each CDR3 protein has one entry. The sample lists approximately 120,000 distinct CDR3 sequences, 7.4% occurring once. Sequencing used CD4+ T cells sorted from PBMCs, obtained more than 8 days after the first yellow fever vaccination. The receptors come from a man aged 18-30 years who received the YFV17D yellow fever vaccine. Both conserved end residues are part of each CDR3. D genes are given only for firm matches. Only part of the rows carry a size: once, few, many, or a class if the clone is expanded.

d_call,cdr3_length,j_call,v_call,clone_size,cdr3_aa,cdr3_nt
.,13,TRBJ1-3,TRBV19,many,CASSGFSGNTIYF,TGTGCCAGTAGCGGCTTCTCTGGAAACACCATATATTTT
.,15,TRBJ2-2,TRBV7-7,few,CASSLNGVVSGELFF,TGTGCTAGCAGCTTAAACGGGGTAGTTTCCGGGGAGCTGTTTTTT
.,12,TRBJ2-1,TRBV20-1,many,CSAWDSRLSQFF,TGCAGTGCTTGGGACTCCCGCCTCTCGCAGTTCTTC
.,14,TRBJ1-5,TRBV5-5,many,CASSLGRMDQPQHF,TGTGCCAGCAGCCTGGGACGTATGGATCAGCCCCAGCATTTT
.,13,TRBJ2-5,TRBV7-2,many,CASRPGGTETQYF,TGTGCCAGCAGGCCGGGGGGCACGGAGACCCAGTACTTC
TRBD2,15,TRBJ2-7,TRBV20-1,.,CSASVGTSGSYEQYF,TGCAGTGCTAGTGTCGGCACTAGCGGATCCTACGAGCAGTACTTC
.,16,TRBJ2-1,TRBV5-4,few,CASSSGQKRSYNEQFF,TGTGCCAGCAGCTCTGGACAAAAACGGTCCTACAATGAGCAGTTCTTC
TRBD1,13,TRBJ1-2,TRBV5-1,few,CARGTGRDDGYTF,TGCGCCAGGGGGACAGGGAGAGACGATGGCTACACCTTC
.,14,TRBJ1-1,TRBV5-1,many,CASTLIGSNTEAFF,TGCGCCAGCACCCTTATAGGGTCAAACACTGAAGCTTTCTTT
TRBD1,15,TRBJ1-2,TRBV7-2,many,CASSSFGTGGHGYTF,TGTGCCAGCAGCTCTTTCGGGACAGGGGGCCATGGCTACACCTTC
.,17,TRBJ2-1,TRBV7-2,many,CASSLSFSGSSYNEQFF,TGTGCCAGCAGCTTAAGTTTTAGCGGAAGCTCCTACAATGAGCAGTTCTTC
.,13,TRBJ1-2,TRBV20-1,few,CSAGGTVNYGYTF,TGCAGTGCCGGCGGGACGGTTAACTATGGCTACACCTTC
.,14,TRBJ2-2,TRBV6-4,many,CASSRTPNTGELFF,TGTGCCAGCAGCCGGACTCCCAACACCGGGGAGCTGTTTTTT
.,13,TRBJ2-3,TRBV7-9,many,CASSPIGSDTQYF,TGTGCCAGCAGTCCCATAGGGTCAGATACGCAGTATTTT
TRBD1,14,TRBJ2-4,TRBV7-2,many,CASSSDRGLDIQYF,TGTGCCAGCAGCTCCGACAGGGGACTTGACATTCAGTACTTC
.,12,TRBJ1-4,TRBV5-4,.,CTSSPNKEKLFF,TGTACCAGCAGCCCTAACAAAGAAAAACTGTTTTTT
.,14,TRBJ2-1,TRBV5-4,many,CASSSPGSANEQFF,TGTGCCAGCAGCTCTCCCGGGAGTGCGAATGAGCAGTTCTTC
.,15,TRBJ1-2,TRBV4-2,.,CASSRAGPINYGYTF,TGTGCCAGCAGCCGCGCTGGGCCCATAAACTATGGCTACACCTTC
.,20,TRBJ2-1,TRBV5-1,few,CASSRGDGGGASLAYNEQFF,TGCGCCAGCAGCAGGGGGGACGGTGGAGGTGCTAGCCTCGCCTACAATGAGCAGTTCTTC
.,13,TRBJ2-7,TRBV11-2,many,CASSTRWSEGQYF,TGTGCCAGCAGTACTAGATGGAGCGAGGGGCAGTACTTC
TRBD1,15,TRBJ2-7,TRBV7-2,few,CASSPDRVALYEQYF,TGTGCCAGCAGCCCAGACAGGGTAGCTCTGTACGAGCAGTACTTC
.,12,TRBJ2-2,TRBV7-6,many,CASSGTGGELFF,TGTGCCAGCAGTGGAACCGGCGGGGAGCTGTTTTTT
TRBD2,14,TRBJ2-1,TRBV5-1,few,CASSPQRGKNEQFF,TGCGCCAGCAGCCCGCAGCGGGGAAAAAATGAGCAGTTCTTC
.,14,TRBJ2-7,TRBV5-1,many,CASSLTYRDYEQYF,TGCGCCAGCAGCTTAACTTATCGAGACTACGAGCAGTACTTC
TRBD2,16,TRBJ2-5,TRBV7-2,many,CASSLAASGGQETQYF,TGTGCCAGCAGCTTAGCGGCTAGCGGGGGACAAGAGACCCAGTACTTC
TRBD1,11,TRBJ2-1,TRBV29-1,many,CSTGQDNEQFF,TGCAGCACGGGACAGGACAATGAGCAGTTCTTC
.,14,TRBJ2-7,TRBV6-1,.,CASRVNRDLYEQYF,TGTGCCAGCAGAGTCAACCGGGACCTCTACGAGCAGTACTTC
.,15,TRBJ2-1,TRBV7-2,many,CASSLVARELNEQFF,TGTGCCAGCAGCTTAGTTGCCAGGGAACTCAATGAGCAGTTCTTC
.,14,TRBJ2-2,TRBV5-1,many,CASGEGMGTGELFF,TGCGCCAGCGGTGAGGGGATGGGGACCGGGGAGCTGTTTTTT
.,14,TRBJ2-2,TRBV4-3,many,CASSPRQGTGELFF,TGCGCCAGCAGCCCCCGACAAGGCACCGGGGAGCTGTTTTTT
.,14,TRBJ1-6,TRBV20-1,many,CSASPTRVGSPLHF,TGCAGTGCTAGCCCGACGAGGGTCGGGTCACCCCTCCACTTT
.,15,TRBJ2-1,TRBV7-2,many,CASSPPGVTYNEQFF,TGTGCCAGCAGCCCTCCGGGTGTTACCTACAATGAGCAGTTCTTC
TRBD2,16,TRBJ2-5,TRBV4-2,few,CASSQSTSGGSETQYF,TGTGCCAGCAGCCAATCGACTAGCGGGGGGTCAGAGACCCAGTACTTC
.,15,TRBJ2-5,TRBV5-1,many,CASSFGGIGQETQYF,TGCGCCAGCAGCTTCGGGGGAATCGGTCAAGAGACCCAGTACTTC
TRBD1,13,TRBJ2-4,TRBV30,many,CAWSAGGRDIQYF,TGTGCCTGGAGTGCAGGGGGCAGGGACATTCAGTACTTC